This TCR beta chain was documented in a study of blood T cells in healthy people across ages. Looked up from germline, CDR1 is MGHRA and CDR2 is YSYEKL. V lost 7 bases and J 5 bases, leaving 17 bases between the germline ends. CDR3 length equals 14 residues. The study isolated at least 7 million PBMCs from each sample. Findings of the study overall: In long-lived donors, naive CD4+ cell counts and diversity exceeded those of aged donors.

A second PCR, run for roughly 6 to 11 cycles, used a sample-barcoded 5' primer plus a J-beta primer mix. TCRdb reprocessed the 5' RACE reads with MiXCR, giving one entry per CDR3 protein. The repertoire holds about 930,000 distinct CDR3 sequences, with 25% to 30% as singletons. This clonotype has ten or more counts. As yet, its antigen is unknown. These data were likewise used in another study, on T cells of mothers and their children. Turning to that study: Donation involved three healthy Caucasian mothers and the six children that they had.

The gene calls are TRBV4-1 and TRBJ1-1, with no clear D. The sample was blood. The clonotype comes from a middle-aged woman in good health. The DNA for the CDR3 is TGCGCCAGCAAAGCCGGCGTGGAGGCGACTGAAGCTTTCTTT. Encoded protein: CASKAGVEATEAFF.